These 9 T cell receptor beta chains were sequenced from one sample in a study of T cell responses to AZD1222 COVID-19 vaccine. The protocol was immunoSEQ multiplex PCR, while the TCRdb copy is restricted to in-frame clones and leaves out a portion. This sample has about 70,000 clones; 87% occur once, and the top ten carry under 1.5%. The sequences come from peripheral blood, collected 28 days after the second AZD1222 dose. The receptor source for this set is an adult who received the AZD1222 COVID-19 vaccine.

V is TRBV10-3 and J is TRBJ1-1; TRBD1 might be the D (5 bases). Germline V lookup: CDR1 ENHRY, CDR2 SYGVKD. This CDR3 is 15 amino acids long. V shed 8 bases and J shed 1 base, with 17 bases lying between them. For the CDR3, the DNA is TGTGCCATCCGTGGTTTCGTCGGGGGGAACACTGAAGCTTTCTTT. Protein product: CAIRGFVGGNTEAFF.

The chain links TRBV6-2 or TRBV6-3 to TRBJ2-7; 9 bases line up with TRBD1. Per the germline V gene, CDR1 is MNHEY and CDR2 is SVGEGT. The trim removed 4 bases at V and 6 bases at J, leaving 10 bases unmatched. The CDR3 is made up of 15 amino acids. The CDR3 loop reads CASSFRDRVVGEQYF. The CDR3, as DNA: TGTGCCAGCAGTTTCCGGGACAGGGTAGTGGGCGAGCAGTACTTC.

This chain uses TRBV5-6 with TRBJ1-2, with D perhaps TRBD1 (6 bases). This CDR3 contains 14 residues. V was trimmed by 0 bases and J by 7 bases, leaving 13 bases between them. CDR1 and CDR2 from the germline V gene are SGHDT and YYEEEE. CDR3 amino acids: CASSLAGGAGGYTF. CDR3 coding DNA: TGTGCCAGCAGCTTGGCGGGGGGCGCGGGTGGCTACACCTTC. Filled out from reference TRBV5-6 and TRBJ1-2, the complete variable domain reads DAGVTQSPTHLIKTRGQQVTLRCSPKSGHDTVSWYQQALGQGPQFIFQYYEEEERQRGNFPDRFSGHQFPNYSSELNVNALLLGDSALYLCASSLAGGAGGYTFGSGTRLTVV.

This clone was seen only once. The V and J genes are TRBV29-1 and TRBJ1-2; D not certain. The germline V gene has CDR1 SQVTM and CDR2 ANQGSEA. This CDR3 is 12 amino acids long. V lost 2 bases, J lost 6 bases, and 10 bases lay in between. In DNA form, the CDR3 reads TGCAGCGTTGAATTTAGTAGTGATGGCTACACCTTC. Its protein is CSVEFSSDGYTF. The variable domain in full, completed from reference TRBV29-1 and TRBJ1-2, reads SAVISQKPSRDICQRGTSLTIQCQVDSQVTMMFWYRQQPGQSLTLIATANQGSEATYESGFVIDKFPISRPNLTFSTLTVSNMSPEDSSIYLCSVEFSSDGYTFGSGTRLTVV.

The V call is TRBV7-9, the J call TRBJ2-1; maybe TRBD2 (5 bases). The germline V and J ends were trimmed by 4 bases and 8 bases, with 15 bases remaining between them. Germline V gene lookup returns CDR1 SEHNR and CDR2 FQNEAQ (reference sequence). The CDR3 spans 14 residues. The CDR3 spells CASSSRGEGHEQFF. CDR3 DNA sequence: TGTGCCAGCAGCTCCAGAGGTGAGGGCCATGAGCAGTTCTTC.

The chain has TRBV19 and TRBJ1-4; D call uncertain. Germline CDR1 LNHDA, CDR2 SQIVND (reference sequence). V lost 3 bases and J lost 4, with 9 bases in between. The CDR3 contains 14 residues. CDR3 bases: TGTGCCAGTAGTATGGACGGGTTTAATGAAAAACTGTTTTTT. Its translation is CASSMDGFNEKLFF.

The chain has TRBV9 and TRBJ2-3; the match to TRBD1 covers 7 bases. The germline gives CDR1 SGDLS, CDR2 YYNGEE. After removal of 0 bases from V and 5 bases from J, the junction contained 6 bases not matched to a gene. The CDR3 is made up of 15 amino acids. CDR3 loop: CASSVGTGLGDTQYF. The CDR3 DNA follows: TGTGCCAGCAGCGTAGGGACAGGCCTAGGAGATACGCAGTATTTT.

This chain joins TRBV21-1 and TRBJ2-3; no check of the table's D call, TRBD2, against the DNA was made. TRBV21-1 corresponds to a pseudogene. The CDR3 consists of 15 residues. The DNA for the CDR3 is TGTGCCAGCAGCAAGGTTAGCCGGTTATGGGATACGCAGTATTTT. It specifies CASSKVSRLWDTQYF.

The chain couples TRBV7-2 to TRBJ2-7; D is perhaps TRBD1 (6 bases). This CDR3 has 15 amino acids. CDR1 and CDR2 (germline): SGHTA, FQGNSA. V was cut by 8 bases and J by 1 base, with 18 bases left in between. The CDR3 bases are TGTGCCAGCGGCCCCCCTGGACAGTTATCCTACGAGCAGTACTTC. Its translation is CASGPPGQLSYEQYF.